The 16 T cell receptor beta chains given below trace back to one sample, sequenced in a study of blood T cell repertoires in COVID-19. Using immunoSEQ multiplex PCR, the repertoire was profiled, and TCRdb retains in-frame clones only, with some absent. The table has some 180,000 clones, approximately 91% seen once. Source material: peripheral blood. The receptors were sampled from a man younger than 30 with COVID-19, enrolled during active disease.

This chain joins TRBV28 and TRBJ1-3; a weak D match, TRBD1 (5 bases). This CDR3 region has 17 residues. The V gene's germline CDR1 is MDHEN and CDR2 SYDVKM. The V end lost 2 bases, the J end lost 0 bases, and 14 bases lay between the germline ends. CDR3 residues: CASSLGGIAFSGNTIYF. CDR3 sequence (DNA): TGTGCCAGCAGTTTAGGGGGGATCGCATTCTCTGGAAACACCATATATTTT.

This sequence joins TRBV5-6 and TRBJ2-7; D gene unclear. Germline assignment: CDR1 SGHDT and CDR2 YYEEEE. CDR3 size: 13 residues. With 2 bases removed from V and 3 bases from J, the gap between germline ends came to 9 bases. DNA of the CDR3: TGTGCCAGCAGCTTTGGTTCCTACTACGAGCAGTACTTC. Its translation: CASSFGSYYEQYF. The full variable domain, with the rest looked up from reference TRBV5-6 and TRBJ2-7, is DAGVTQSPTHLIKTRGQQVTLRCSPKSGHDTVSWYQQALGQGPQFIFQYYEEEERQRGNFPDRFSGHQFPNYSSELNVNALLLGDSALYLCASSFGSYYEQYFGPGTRLTVT.

The chain couples TRBV19 to TRBJ1-4, with TRBD1 matching over 8 bases. CDR1 LNHDA and CDR2 SQIVND come from the germline V gene (reference sequence). V was clipped by 7 bases and J by 15 bases; unmatched bases: 7. The CDR3 contains 11 residues. CDR3 residues: CASTRTGQVFF. CDR3 DNA: TGTGCCAGTACCAGGACAGGGCAGGTGTTTTTT.

The rearrangement uses TRBV9 and TRBJ2-1; 7 bases map to TRBD2. The germline V gene encodes CDR1 SGDLS and CDR2 YYNGEE. V trimming: 0 bases; J trimming: 1 base; junction bases outside the gene matches: 4. The CDR3 covers 16 residues. The CDR3 bases are TGTGCCAGCAGCGTAGACACTAGCGTATCCTACAATGAGCAGTTCTTC. It codes for CASSVDTSVSYNEQFF.

V and J are TRBV5-6 and TRBJ2-7; 10 bases map to TRBD2. J was trimmed by 7 bases and V by 0 bases; bases with no gene match: 7. Germline-derived CDR1 and CDR2 are SGHDT and YYEEEE. The CDR3 runs to 15 residues. The CDR3: CASSLVLLAGVEQYF. The CDR3 DNA reads TGTGCCAGCAGCTTGGTGCTCCTAGCGGGAGTTGAGCAGTACTTC.

The chain joins TRBV29-1 to TRBJ2-5; maybe TRBD1 (5 bases). Trimming took 7 bases from V and 5 from J, leaving 20 bases between them. CDR1 and CDR2 (germline): SQVTM, ANQGSEA. There are 14 residues in the CDR3. CDR3 sequence reads: CSGRRDSPSETQYF. The DNA of the CDR3 is TGCAGCGGTCGACGAGACAGCCCATCGGAGACCCAGTACTTC.

This CDR3 reads CASSENTGIGETQYF. The CDR3, as DNA: TGCGCCAGCAGTGAAAATACAGGGATAGGGGAGACCCAGTACTTC. The chain joins TRBV10-1 to TRBJ2-5; a possible D gene is TRBD1 (6 bases). There are 15 residues in the CDR3. Trimming stripped 3 bases from V and 5 bases from J, with 16 bases between. In germline, CDR1 is WNHNN, CDR2 SYGVQD (reference sequence).

V and J are TRBV5-4 and TRBJ2-7; D unclear. Germline CDR1 SGHNT, CDR2 YYREEE (reference sequence). V lost 0 bases and J 2 bases, leaving 9 bases between the germline ends. The CDR3 spans 14 residues. The CDR3 protein is CASSLESSPYEQYF. The CDR3 region has the DNA TGTGCCAGCAGCTTGGAAAGTAGTCCCTACGAGCAGTACTTC. The entire variable domain, with the rest obtained from reference TRBV5-4 and TRBJ2-7, is as follows: ETGVTQSPTHLIKTRGQQVTLRCSSQSGHNTVSWYQQALGQGPQFIFQYYREEENGRGNFPPRFSGLQFPNYSSELNVNALELDDSALYLCASSLESSPYEQYFGPGTRLTVT.

This sequence joins TRBV29-1 and TRBJ2-2; tentatively, D is TRBD2 (5 bases). V dropped 5 bases and J dropped 8 bases, with 12 bases sitting between them. CDR1 and CDR2 from the germline V gene are SQVTM and ANQGSEA. The CDR3 has 12 amino acids. CDR3 in amino acids: CSVWTWTGELFF. In DNA form, the CDR3 reads TGCAGCGTTTGGACTTGGACTGGGGAGCTGTTTTTT.

The chain employs TRBV30 and TRBJ1-2; TRBD1 aligns across 7 bases. J lost 8 bases, V lost 3 bases, and 3 bases had no gene match. The CDR3 is made up of 11 amino acids. In germline, CDR1 is GTSNPN, CDR2 SVGIG (reference sequence). Here the CDR3 DNA reads TGTGCCTGGAGCCGAGGGGGCGGCTACACCTTC. Translation gives CAWSRGGGYTF.

The gene calls are TRBV27 and TRBJ2-1; TRBD2 is a possible D gene (6 bases). Per the germline V gene, CDR1 is MNHEY and CDR2 is SMNVEV (reference sequence). The CDR3 has 15 residues. The ends were cut back, 5 bases at V and 1 base at J, with 12 bases in the middle. The CDR3 loop reads CASSITSSSYNEQFF. CDR3 nucleotides: TGTGCCAGCAGTATTACTAGCAGTTCCTACAATGAGCAGTTCTTC.

This rearrangement joins TRBV7-2 to TRBJ2-1; TRBD2 aligns across 14 bases. The V and J ends lost 3 bases and 8 bases, in that order; junction bases with no gene match: 6. Germline V gives CDR1 SGHTA, CDR2 FQGNSA. The CDR3 length is 16 residues. CDR3 sequence (DNA): TGTGCCAGCAGCTTGGGGGGACTAGCGGGAGCTCATGAGCAGTTCTTC. Translation gives CASSLGGLAGAHEQFF.

The genes are TRBV18 and TRBJ2-7, with D possibly being TRBD2 (5 bases). Looked up from germline, CDR1 is KGHSH and CDR2 is LQKENI. Trimming shortened V by 6 bases and J by 7 bases, and 10 bases separated the two germline ends. The CDR3 is made up of 11 amino acids. In nucleotides, the CDR3 is TGTGCCAGCTCCCTTCGAGGGGAGCAGTACTTC. It translates to CASSLRGEQYF.

The chain combines TRBV28 with TRBJ2-1, with 7 nucleotides matching TRBD1. The germline V gene encodes CDR1 MDHEN and CDR2 SYDVKM. Trimming cost V 6 bases and J 4 bases; bases outside gene matches: 12. This CDR3 is built from 16 residues. CDR3 sequence (DNA): TGTGCCAGCAGGACCCCTAGGGGGCTCCTTTACAATGAGCAGTTCTTC. It is translated as CASRTPRGLLYNEQFF.

The sample holds a few counts of this clone. V gene TRBV5-1 combines with J gene TRBJ2-7; 7 nucleotides align to TRBD2. Germline assignment: CDR1 SGHRS and CDR2 YFSETQ. This CDR3 spans 15 amino acids. With V trimmed by 6 bases and J by 4 bases, 13 bases remained unmatched. The CDR3 bases are TGCGCCAGCAACCTTGAGGCGGGAGTAAGGTACGAGCAGTACTTC. Translation gives CASNLEAGVRYEQYF.

The chain has TRBV13 and TRBJ2-7; 8 nucleotides agree with TRBD1. The V segment lost 5 bases and the J segment 3 bases; nucleotides outside the gene matches: 12. The V gene's germline CDR1 is PRHDT and CDR2 FYEKMQ (reference sequence). This CDR3 is built from 16 residues. CDR3 DNA sequence: TGTGCCAGCAGCCCCCCGGACAGGGAAGGTCACTACGAGCAGTACTTC. This translates into CASSPPDREGHYEQYF. Full variable domain (outside the CDR3, taken from reference TRBV13 and TRBJ2-7): AAGVIQSPRHLIKEKRETATLKCYPIPRHDTVYWYQQGPGQDPQFLISFYEKMQSDKGSIPDRFSAQQFSDYHSELNMSSLELGDSALYFCASSPPDREGHYEQYFGPGTRLTVT.